The next 31 T cell receptor beta chains were all read from a single sample in a study of blood T cell repertoires in COVID-19. Profiled with immunoSEQ multiplex PCR; TCRdb holds only in-frame clones, not every one. The sample has roughly 53,000 clones, roughly nine tenths seen once. The sample consisted of peripheral blood. The receptors were gathered from a man aged 40-50 years with active COVID-19.

CDR3 bases: TGCGCCAGCAGTGTATGGAGGGGGCCTGAAGCTTTCTTT. This gives the protein CASSVWRGPEAFF. The chain uses TRBV10-1 and TRBJ1-1; 7 nucleotides line up with TRBD1. The CDR3 length is 13 residues. After removal of 4 bases from V and 6 bases from J, the junction contained 5 bases not matched to a gene. CDR1 is WNHNN, CDR2 SYGVQD, per germline (reference sequence).

V and J are TRBV11-2 and TRBJ2-5, with D possibly being TRBD2 (5 bases). Deletions cut 6 bases from V and 2 bases from J, with 10 bases between. Germline CDR1 and CDR2: SGHAT and FQNNGV. CDR3 length equals 13 residues. CDR3 loop: CASRHPGQETQYF. The CDR3 DNA reads TGTGCCAGCAGGCATCCGGGACAAGAGACCCAGTACTTC. Drawing the rest from reference TRBV11-2 and TRBJ2-5, the complete variable domain is EAGVAQSPRYKIIEKRQSVAFWCNPISGHATLYWYQQILGQGPKLLIQFQNNGVVDDSQLPKDRFSAERLKGVDSTLKIQPAKLEDSAVYLCASRHPGQETQYFGPGTRLLVL.

The chain employs TRBV19 and TRBJ1-5, with a tentative D call TRBD1 (5 bases). The CDR3 loop spans 13 amino acids. With 7 bases removed from V and 6 bases from J, the gap between germline ends came to 13 bases. Germline loops: CDR1 LNHDA, CDR2 SQIVND (reference sequence). The CDR3 sequence is CASTDSLGQPQHF. DNA of the CDR3: TGTGCCAGTACTGACAGTTTGGGTCAGCCCCAGCATTTT. Together with reference TRBV19 and TRBJ1-5, the CDR3 gives the full variable domain: DGGITQSPKYLFRKEGQNVTLSCEQNLNHDAMYWYRQDPGQGLRLIYYSQIVNDFQKGDIAEGYSVSREKKESFPLTVTSAQKNPTAFYLCASTDSLGQPQHFGDGTRLSIL.

This clone was seen just once. The J gene is TRBJ2-1, the V gene TRBV6-5, with a weak D call TRBD2 (7 bases). Trimming shortened V by 10 bases and J by 8 bases, and 15 bases separated the two germline ends. Germline V gene lookup returns CDR1 MNHEY and CDR2 SVGAGI. The CDR3 is made up of 12 amino acids. The CDR3 nucleotides are TGTGCCACTGTGCCGGGGGGCGATGAGCAGTTCTTC. Translated, it gives CATVPGGDEQFF.

J is TRBJ2-1 and V is TRBV29-1; 7 bases map to TRBD2. Germline values: CDR1 SQVTM, CDR2 ANQGSEA. The CDR3 runs 13 residues. V shed 4 bases and J 5 bases; nucleotides not matched to a gene: 5. In DNA, the CDR3 is TGCAGCGTTGGTGGCGGGAGTAACAATGAGCAGTTCTTC. Protein: CSVGGGSNNEQFF.

The genes are TRBV12-3 or TRBV12-4 and TRBJ2-7; D is perhaps TRBD1 (6 bases). The V and J ends lost 8 bases and 3 bases respectively, with 11 bases between them. The CDR3 contains 12 residues. CDR3 DNA: TGTGCCAGCCGCTACAGGGACTACGAGCAGTACTTC. It is translated as CASRYRDYEQYF.

This clone was observed once. The chain is built from TRBV5-1 and TRBJ2-1; possible D gene TRBD2, 5 bases. The CDR3 spans 14 residues. Germline-derived CDR1 and CDR2 are SGHRS and YFSETQ. Trimming left V 2 bases short and J 3 bases short, with 9 bases between. In nucleotides, the CDR3 is TGCGCCAGCAGCTTCGGGAACATCTACAATGAGCAGTTCTTC. This translates into CASSFGNIYNEQFF.

The DNA for the CDR3 is TGTGCCAGCAGCCTCGCGGACAGGGGAGGAGAGACCCAGTACTTC. Translated, it gives CASSLADRGGETQYF. The V gene is TRBV7-2, the J gene TRBJ2-5; 9 nucleotides align to TRBD1. Trimming at V came to 5 bases and at J to 4 bases, leaving 8 bases not matched to a gene. This CDR3 is built from 15 residues. Germline-derived CDR1 and CDR2 are SGHTA and FQGNSA.

V gene TRBV5-4 combines with J gene TRBJ1-3; D gene uncertain. V lost 4 bases and J 0 bases, leaving 8 bases between the germline ends. This CDR3 region has 14 residues. The germline V gene encodes CDR1 SGHNT and CDR2 YYREEE (reference sequence). This CDR3 is CASSPYSSGNTIYF. Written as DNA, the CDR3 is TGTGCCAGCAGCCCATACAGCTCTGGAAACACCATATATTTT. Filled out from reference TRBV5-4 and TRBJ1-3, the complete variable domain reads ETGVTQSPTHLIKTRGQQVTLRCSSQSGHNTVSWYQQALGQGPQFIFQYYREEENGRGNFPPRFSGLQFPNYSSELNVNALELDDSALYLCASSPYSSGNTIYFGEGSWLTVV.

The chain joins TRBV6-1 to TRBJ2-7; TRBD2 agrees at 8 bases. This CDR3 contains 15 residues. V lost 2 bases to trimming and J lost 1 base; unmatched junction nucleotides: 4. Germline CDR1 and CDR2: MNHNS and SASEGT. The CDR3 is CASSELTSGSYEQYF. CDR3 nucleotides: TGTGCCAGCAGTGAATTAACTAGCGGATCCTACGAGCAGTACTTC.

V is TRBV24-1 and J is TRBJ1-2, with TRBD1 identical over 8 bases. The germline CDR1 and CDR2 sequences are KGHDR and SFDVKD. The V gene end was trimmed by 6 bases and the J gene end by 5 bases; junction bases not matched to a gene: 7. The CDR3 is 14 residues long. The CDR3: CATSPGQARYGYTF. The DNA for the CDR3 is TGTGCCACCAGTCCGGGACAGGCTCGGTATGGCTACACCTTC.

The chain links TRBV5-1 to TRBJ2-2, with 11 positions matching TRBD2. The germline CDR1 and CDR2 sequences are SGHRS and YFSETQ. The CDR3 length is 17 residues. Trimming took 2 bases from V and 4 from J; bases not matched to a gene: 7. CDR3 sequence (DNA): TGCGCCAGCAGCTTACGTACTAGCGGGAGAGGCACCGGGGAGCTGTTTTTT. It translates to CASSLRTSGRGTGELFF.

The V call is TRBV5-1, the J call TRBJ2-2; no clear D. This CDR3 spans 16 amino acids. Trimming took off 3 bases at V and 1 base at J, with 13 bases between the two ends. Germline CDR1 and CDR2: SGHRS and YFSETQ. CDR3 nucleotides: TGCGCCAGCAGCTCTGAAGCCCTCTTGAACACCGGGGAGCTGTTTTTT. Encoded protein: CASSSEALLNTGELFF.

The rearrangement joins TRBV11-3 to TRBJ2-2, with D possibly TRBD2 on 5 matching bases. V dropped 3 bases and J dropped 3 bases, with 8 bases sitting between them. This CDR3 has 14 amino acids. CDR1 and CDR2 from the germline V gene are SGHNT and YENEEA. This CDR3 is CASSFFGDTGELFF. Written as DNA, the CDR3 is TGTGCCAGCAGCTTCTTCGGGGACACCGGGGAGCTGTTTTTT.

This chain links TRBV7-9 with TRBJ1-3, with 8 bases that match TRBD1. Germline CDR1 SEHNR, CDR2 FQNEAQ (reference sequence). The CDR3 totals 15 residues. The J segment lost 3 bases and the V segment lost 5 bases, leaving 6 bases of the junction unmatched. DNA for the CDR3: TGTGCCAGCAGCCCCCAACAGGGGGATGGAAACACCATATATTTT. Translated, it gives CASSPQQGDGNTIYF.

In this sample, this clone turned up once. The chain couples TRBV7-8 to TRBJ1-4; the match to TRBD1 covers 7 bases. V was clipped by 5 bases and J by 7 bases; unmatched bases: 10. Germline V lookup: CDR1 SGHVS, CDR2 FQNEAQ. The CDR3 spans 15 residues. The CDR3 DNA reads as TGTGCCAGCAGCCCCGGGACAGAAAAGGGTGAAAAACTGTTTTTT. Amino acids: CASSPGTEKGEKLFF.

The chain links TRBV5-5 to TRBJ1-1; 12 bases align to TRBD1. J lost 10 bases, V lost 3 bases, and 22 bases had no gene match. The germline V gene has CDR1 SGHKS and CDR2 YYEKEE (reference sequence). The CDR3 is made up of 19 amino acids. The CDR3 nucleotides read TGTGCCAGCAGCTCCGGGACAGGGGGCGGGTTGGTAGGTGGTCGGGTAGCTTTCTTT. Its protein is CASSSGTGGGLVGGRVAFF. Together with reference TRBV5-5 and TRBJ1-1, the CDR3 gives the full variable domain: DAGVTQSPTHLIKTRGQQVTLRCSPISGHKSVSWYQQVLGQGPQFIFQYYEKEERGRGNFPDRFSARQFPNYSSELNVNALLLGDSALYLCASSSGTGGGLVGGRVAFFGQGTRLTVV.

The chain couples TRBV7-3 to TRBJ1-1; 7 nucleotides agree with TRBD1. Trimming at V came to 6 bases and at J to 2 bases, leaving 12 bases not matched to a gene. CDR1 and CDR2 (germline): SGHTA, FQGTGA. The CDR3 is 16 amino acids. The CDR3 coding sequence is TGTGCCAGCAGGTCCACAACGGGACAGATTAACACTGAAGCTTTCTTT. This codes for CASRSTTGQINTEAFF.

This chain uses TRBV9 with TRBJ1-2; D perhaps matches TRBD1 (6 bases). Trimming left V 1 base short and J 4 bases short, with 11 bases between. This CDR3 region has 14 residues. Germline CDR1 SGDLS, CDR2 YYNGEE. This chain's CDR3 is CASSVKGDPYGYTF. In DNA form, the CDR3 reads TGTGCCAGCAGCGTAAAGGGGGACCCCTATGGCTACACCTTC. The entire variable domain, with the rest obtained from reference TRBV9 and TRBJ1-2, is as follows: DSGVTQTPKHLITATGQRVTLRCSPRSGDLSVYWYQQSLDQGLQFLIQYYNGEERAKGNILERFSAQQFPDLHSELNLSSLELGDSALYFCASSVKGDPYGYTFGSGTRLTVV.

The V gene is TRBV5-1, the J gene TRBJ1-1; TRBD1 matches 7 bases. Germline V gene lookup returns CDR1 SGHRS and CDR2 YFSETQ. J gave up 3 bases and V 5 bases, and 7 bases lay outside the gene matches. The length of the CDR3 is 14 residues. DNA for the CDR3: TGCGCCAGCAGATTACAGGGGCCTTACACTGAAGCTTTCTTT. Encoded protein: CASRLQGPYTEAFF.

This chain joins TRBV11-2 and TRBJ2-7; D is undetermined. The V end was cut by 3 bases, the J end by 5 bases, with 11 bases between. The CDR3 totals 13 residues. Germline V CDR1 and CDR2: SGHAT, FQNNGV. In DNA, the CDR3 is TGTGCCAGCAGCTTTTCCCCCACTCACGAGCAGTACTTC. This codes for CASSFSPTHEQYF. Based on the CDR3 plus reference TRBV11-2 and TRBJ2-7, the full variable domain is EAGVAQSPRYKIIEKRQSVAFWCNPISGHATLYWYQQILGQGPKLLIQFQNNGVVDDSQLPKDRFSAERLKGVDSTLKIQPAKLEDSAVYLCASSFSPTHEQYFGPGTRLTVT.

V gene TRBV19 combines with J gene TRBJ2-2; D uncertain. The V end lost 5 bases, the J end lost 7 bases, and 11 bases lay between the germline ends. The germline CDR1 and CDR2 sequences are LNHDA and SQIVND (reference sequence). The CDR3 covers 13 residues. The CDR3 bases are TGTGCCAGTAGTGCTACGGAGTTCGGGGAGCTGTTTTTT. The encoded protein is CASSATEFGELFF.

This chain links TRBV7-2 with TRBJ2-5, with 15 bases identical to TRBD2. The CDR3 sequence is 15 residues long. With V trimmed by 8 bases and J by 1 base, 2 bases remained unmatched. Germline CDR1 SGHTA, CDR2 FQGNSA. The CDR3 sequence: CASGTSGRPQETQYF. CDR3 sequence (DNA): TGTGCCAGCGGGACTAGCGGGAGGCCCCAAGAGACCCAGTACTTC.

The chain joins TRBV10-2 to TRBJ2-3, with TRBD2 identical over 11 bases. The germline CDR1 and CDR2 sequences are WSHSY and SAAADI. V was clipped by 7 bases and J by 6 bases; unmatched bases: 3. The CDR3 sequence is 13 residues long. The CDR3 protein is CASKLAGEDTQYF. As DNA, the CDR3 is TGCGCCAGCAAACTAGCGGGGGAGGATACGCAGTATTTT.

The J gene is TRBJ2-1, the V gene TRBV18; D gene unclear. There are 19 residues in the CDR3. V was trimmed by 1 base and J by 0 bases, leaving 19 bases between them. Germline lookup yields CDR1 KGHSH and CDR2 LQKENI. The CDR3 is CASSPRTFYDSSSYNEQFF. The CDR3 region has the DNA TGTGCCAGCTCACCACGCACCTTTTACGACTCAAGCTCCTACAATGAGCAGTTCTTC.

This clone was detected only once. This chain links TRBV6-5 with TRBJ2-2; D unresolved. Germline V gene lookup returns CDR1 MNHEY and CDR2 SVGAGI. CDR3 length: 13 amino acids. The germline V and J ends were trimmed by 8 bases and 0 bases, with 7 bases remaining between them. CDR3 loop: CASGTANTGELFF. In DNA form, the CDR3 reads TGTGCCAGCGGCACCGCGAACACCGGGGAGCTGTTTTTT.

The chain uses TRBV28 and TRBJ1-5, with unresolved D. CDR1 and CDR2 (germline): MDHEN, SYDVKM. This CDR3 has 16 residues. Trimming cost V 1 base and J 0 bases, with 10 bases left between them. CDR3 sequence reads: CASSLSRRPSNQPQHF. Written as DNA, the CDR3 is TGTGCCAGCAGTTTATCCCGGAGACCTAGCAATCAGCCCCAGCATTTT.

This rearrangement joins TRBV27 to TRBJ1-4, with 9 bases aligning to TRBD1. The CDR3 length is 15 residues. The germline gives CDR1 MNHEY, CDR2 SMNVEV (reference sequence). J gave up 4 bases and V 6 bases, and 6 bases lay outside the gene matches. The DNA of the CDR3 is TGTGCCAGCAGACAGGGGGCTTGGGGTAATGAAAAACTGTTTTTT. Translating it yields CASRQGAWGNEKLFF.

V is TRBV24-1 and J is TRBJ2-5, with D possibly TRBD1 on 5 matching bases. The CDR3 has 13 residues. Germline-derived CDR1 and CDR2 are KGHDR and SFDVKD. V was clipped by 6 bases and J by 5 bases, with 12 bases between them. The CDR3 bases are TGTGCCACCAGTTTAGGCAGGGTGGAGACCCAGTACTTC. Its protein is CATSLGRVETQYF.

The gene calls are TRBV19 and TRBJ2-1; 7 nucleotides line up with TRBD1. V lost 7 bases to trimming and J lost 4 bases; unmatched junction nucleotides: 25. The CDR3 has 20 amino acids. Germline lookup yields CDR1 LNHDA and CDR2 SQIVND (reference sequence). The CDR3: CASTLGGSSSTHPRYNEQFF. The CDR3 DNA sequence: TGTGCCAGTACCCTAGGGGGCAGTAGCTCTACTCACCCCCGTTACAATGAGCAGTTCTTC.

The chain carries TRBV21-1 and TRBJ1-5. TRBV21-1 is termed a pseudogene. The CDR3 has 16 residues. In DNA form, the CDR3 reads TGTGCCAGCAGCAAAGTGTGGGAGGACGGCAATCAGCCCCAGCATTTT. It translates to CASSKVWEDGNQPQHF.